This T cell receptor (beta chain) was recovered during a study of OX40 agonist ivuxolimab in advanced cancers. At the level of the whole study: Ivuxolimab, which targeted the costimulatory receptor OX40 (CD134), was an agonistic, fully human IgG2 monoclonal antibody. Intravenous ivuxolimab was administered to patients every 2 weeks at six dose levels: 0.01, 0.1, 0.3, 1.5, 3 and 10 mg/kg. Three dose-escalation patients achieved partial responses, one with hepatocellular carcinoma and two with cutaneous melanoma. Among the 50 to 55 dose-escalation patients, about 19 had hepatocellular carcinoma, roughly 15 melanoma, 9 renal cell carcinoma and 9 head and neck cancer. The paper describes the monotherapy dose-escalation part (N of about 52 patients) of the phase I trial of ivuxolimab. A male proportion of around 80% and a mean age of roughly 58 years, ranging from roughly 23 to 80, were recorded for the dose-escalation cohort. Prior anti-PD-1, anti-PD-L1 or anti-CTLA-4 therapy was permitted, and checkpoint inhibitors had been received by roughly two fifths of dose-escalation patients. The point of sequencing TCRbeta in the periphery was to test whether ivuxolimab changed TCR sequence diversity and drove clonal T-cell expansion. The full study reports these points: In the 0.1-3.0 mg/kg groups, partial responders were among the patients with the lowest normalized peripheral clonal expansion, particularly in CD8+ T cells. On average, CD8+ T cells showed more expanded clones than CD4+ T cells after ivuxolimab. Low levels of normalized T-cell clonal expansion were also seen in some patients who did not respond. At doses of 0.1 to 3.0 mg/kg, clonal expansion of both CD4+ and CD8+ blood T cells was observed from baseline to week 6. Which antigens the clonally expanded peripheral T cells were specific for was not determined.

Patients with a history of autoimmune disease or receiving systemic immunosuppression were excluded from the trial. In every dose cohort, peripheral blood was drawn for TCR sequencing at baseline, cycle 4 day 1, and cycle 7 day 1. Samples were obtained from an open-label, multicenter, first-in-human phase I dose-escalation trial of ivuxolimab. Adults with locally advanced or metastatic melanoma, renal cell carcinoma, hepatocellular carcinoma or head and neck squamous cell carcinoma were enrolled in the trial. CD4+ and CD8+ T cells were sorted separately from peripheral blood before TCR sequencing. Genomic DNA was isolated from the sorted cells so that the TCRbeta CDR3 region could be sequenced. The immunoSEQ Assay was used to sequence the TCRbeta CDR3 regions. The source is immuneACCESS, and TCRdb retained only in-frame sequences with V and J called. Part of the clones is not carried over; for the studies checked, unresolved V genes explain less than half of this, and the remainder is unexplained. Counted in this sample were some 66,000 clones; over 80% of them appeared once. Approximately 2.3% of the sample is taken by the ten largest.

In regard to this clone: Its antigen is still unknown. No quality values exist for individual bases; no much larger clone is one base distant.

Trimming takes 5 bases from V and 10 bases from J, and the germline ends sit 14 bases apart. Taken from the germline V gene (reference sequence), the CDR1 and CDR2 loops are LNHDA and SQIVND. The CDR3 measures 13 amino acids from cysteine to phenylalanine. Kept here is only the CDR3 DNA, which spans 39 bases and is read in frame from base 1. This sequence originates from an adult with an advanced solid tumor such as melanoma, head and neck, liver or kidney cancer. The specimen was CD4+ or CD8+ T cells sorted from blood, collected in a trial of the OX40 agonist ivuxolimab. The rearrangement joined TRBV19 to TRBJ1-4; the D gene is not confidently resolved. The sequenced DNA: TGTGCCAGTAGTCTCCCTGATTGGCGAAAACTGTTTTTT. Translated, this gives CASSLPDWRKLFF.